The T cell receptor beta chain described here comes from a study of T cell changes during pregnancy in multiple sclerosis. TCRdb's table, derived via immunoSEQ multiplex PCR, lists solely in-frame clones and lacks some. The table shows 85,000 to 130,000 clones, with just over 90% occurring only once. Germline loops: CDR1 SGHVS, CDR2 FQNEAQ. The CDR3 covers 16 residues. Trimming stripped 5 bases from V and 3 bases from J, with 17 bases between. The material was peripheral blood, obtained in the second trimester of pregnancy. This sequence was found in a female donor with multiple sclerosis, enrolled in a pregnancy study. The V call is TRBV7-8, the J call TRBJ2-1; D is perhaps TRBD1 (6 bases). In nucleotides, the CDR3 is TGTGCCAGCAGCCCCATAGGACAGACCCTCTACAATGAGCAGTTCTTC. It yields the protein CASSPIGQTLYNEQFF.